Below are 28 T cell receptor beta chains sequenced from a single sample in a study of cytomegalovirus exposure and HLA in healthy donors. The PCR had 60 Vbeta and 13 Jbeta primers. Measured with immunoSEQ multiplex PCR; TCRdb has only the in-frame clones, and not every one. This sample has roughly 100,000 clones; more than 75% occur once, and the top ten carry under 13%. The source material was PBMCs. The source is a woman younger than 30 in good health and CMV-seropositive.

The chain employs TRBV10-1 and TRBJ1-4; 7 nucleotides match TRBD1. Germline V CDR1 and CDR2: WNHNN, SYGVQD (reference sequence). V lost 3 bases and J lost 8; bases outside the gene matches: 6. CDR3 length: 14 amino acids. CDR3 bases: TGCGCCAGCAGTGAAGGGGGCGCTTCGGAAAAACTGTTTTTT. It codes for CASSEGGASEKLFF.

This sequence joins TRBV29-1 and TRBJ1-3; D call uncertain. V was clipped by 3 bases and J by 9 bases, with 12 bases between them. CDR3 length equals 12 residues. Per the germline V gene, CDR1 is SQVTM and CDR2 is ANQGSEA. The CDR3 protein is CSVERTPGTIYF. CDR3 coding DNA: TGCAGCGTTGAGAGGACTCCAGGCACCATATATTTT.

CDR3 protein: CASSGSGQGNYGYTF. The CDR3 nucleotides read TGTGCCAGCAGCGGCTCCGGACAGGGGAACTATGGCTACACCTTC. The chain has TRBV9 and TRBJ1-2; 9 nucleotides line up with TRBD1. The CDR3 is made up of 15 amino acids. The V segment lost 3 bases and the J segment 2 bases; nucleotides outside the gene matches: 5. Germline lookup yields CDR1 SGDLS and CDR2 YYNGEE.

The rearrangement uses TRBV4-1 and TRBJ2-7; D is perhaps TRBD1 (6 bases). V was cut by 4 bases and J by 8 bases, with 15 bases left in between. Germline assignment: CDR1 MGHRA and CDR2 YSYEKL. The CDR3 sequence is 13 residues long. In nucleotides, the CDR3 is TGCGCCAGCAGCCTAGGGACAACCGGGAAGCAGTACTTC. Protein product: CASSLGTTGKQYF.

This clone has more than one count but fewer than ten. The genes are TRBV29-1 and TRBJ2-5; no clear D. There are 13 residues in the CDR3. Germline assignment: CDR1 SQVTM and CDR2 ANQGSEA. V lost 6 bases and J lost 7, with 18 bases in between. The CDR3 coding sequence is TGCAGCGTCACGGAAATTCGGTCAGGGACCCAGTACTTC. It translates to CSVTEIRSGTQYF.

This rearrangement joins TRBV6-6 to TRBJ1-6; D may be TRBD1 (6 bases). The CDR3 contains 13 residues. Germline lookup yields CDR1 MNHNY and CDR2 SVGAGI (reference sequence). Here the CDR3 DNA reads TGTGCGGGGGGGGGCTTGCGGAATTCACCCCTCCACTTT. It yields the protein CAGGGLRNSPLHF.

This chain joins TRBV7-7 and TRBJ2-2, with 14 bases aligning to TRBD2. The ends lost 5 bases at V and 5 bases at J; junction bases unmatched: 1. Per germline, CDR1 SSHAT and CDR2 FNYEAQ (reference sequence). The CDR3 is 15 amino acids. The CDR3 DNA reads TGTGCCAGCAGCGGGACTAGCGGGGGTACCGGGGAGCTGTTTTTT. Translation: CASSGTSGGTGELFF.

J is TRBJ2-2 and V is TRBV7-9, with 9 bases matching TRBD1. The CDR3 contains 15 residues. Germline V gene lookup returns CDR1 SEHNR and CDR2 FQNEAQ (reference sequence). The ends lost 4 bases at V and 7 bases at J; junction bases unmatched: 7. The CDR3 DNA reads as TGTGCCAGCAGCTCCCTCACAGGGGGCAACGGGGAGCTGTTTTTT. It specifies CASSSLTGGNGELFF.

The chain has TRBV6-5 and TRBJ2-1; D uncertain. This CDR3 contains 15 residues. The germline CDR1 and CDR2 sequences are MNHEY and SVGAGI. V lost 4 bases to trimming and J lost 1 base, with 11 bases between them. CDR3 sequence: CASSSLTRSYNEQFF. As DNA, the CDR3 is TGTGCCAGCAGTTCCTTAACCAGGTCCTACAATGAGCAGTTCTTC.

The chain combines TRBV27 with TRBJ1-1; maybe TRBD1 (5 bases). In germline, CDR1 is MNHEY, CDR2 SMNVEV (reference sequence). The V and J ends lost 5 bases and 1 base respectively, with 14 bases between them. The CDR3 is made up of 15 amino acids. CDR3 loop: CASSRGDRRNTEAFF. CDR3 coding DNA: TGTGCCAGCAGTCGCGGGGACCGGAGGAACACTGAAGCTTTCTTT.

CDR3 sequence: CASSLGVSGDYEQYF. CDR3 coding DNA: TGTGCCAGCAGCTTAGGTGTGAGCGGGGATTACGAGCAGTACTTC. This rearrangement joins TRBV7-2 to TRBJ2-7; TRBD2 matches 7 bases. V lost 1 base to trimming and J lost 4 bases; unmatched junction nucleotides: 7. CDR1 and CDR2 from the germline V gene are SGHTA and FQGNSA. The CDR3 extends over 15 amino acids.

V and J are TRBV6-6 and TRBJ1-6; D gene unclear. The V and J ends lost 6 bases and 13 bases respectively, with 16 bases between them. Germline values: CDR1 MNHNY, CDR2 SVGAGI (reference sequence). This CDR3 is 13 amino acids long. CDR3 amino acids: CASSQTDLSPLHF. The CDR3 coding sequence is TGTGCCAGCAGCCAAACAGATCTATCCCCCCTCCACTTT.

The V call is TRBV14, the J call TRBJ1-1, with a tentative D call TRBD1 (6 bases). CDR3 length equals 14 residues. The V gene's germline CDR1 is SGHDN and CDR2 FVKESK. V was clipped by 1 base and J by 11 bases, with 17 bases between them. Written as DNA, the CDR3 is TGTGCCAGCAGCCAAGTGGGGGCAGGGCTGAGGGCTTTCTTT. Its protein product is CASSQVGAGLRAFF.

V gene TRBV5-6 combines with J gene TRBJ2-4, with D possibly being TRBD2 (6 bases). V gave up 0 bases and J gave up 7 bases, with 8 bases separating them. Per germline, CDR1 SGHDT and CDR2 YYEEEE. The CDR3 extends over 13 amino acids. CDR3 DNA sequence: TGTGCCAGCAGCTTGGCTGCGGGGAACATTCAGTACTTC. Translation gives CASSLAAGNIQYF.

This chain joins TRBV9 and TRBJ1-1; a weak D match, TRBD1 (5 bases). V gave up 2 bases and J gave up 2 bases, with 10 bases separating them. The CDR3 has 14 amino acids. Germline assignment: CDR1 SGDLS and CDR2 YYNGEE. The DNA of the CDR3 is TGTGCCAGCAGCGTGAGCGGGGGAAACACTGAAGCTTTCTTT. Its protein product is CASSVSGGNTEAFF.

The gene calls are TRBV19 and TRBJ1-5; the match to TRBD1 covers 9 bases. Germline values: CDR1 LNHDA, CDR2 SQIVND (reference sequence). This CDR3 is 17 amino acids long. V trimming: 3 bases; J trimming: 2 bases; junction bases outside the gene matches: 8. In DNA form, the CDR3 reads TGTGCCAGTAGTATCGGACAGGGGATCGGGGGCAATCAGCCCCAGCATTTT. Its protein is CASSIGQGIGGNQPQHF.

The chain employs TRBV29-1 and TRBJ2-5, with 11 bases matching TRBD2. The J call may be wrong; the DNA end is better matched by TRBJ2-7. The CDR3 has 15 amino acids. From germline, CDR1 is SQVTM and CDR2 ANQGSEA. The CDR3 loop is CSVVLRLAGSYEQYF. The CDR3 bases are TGCAGCGTTGTACTGAGACTAGCGGGGTCCTACGAGCAGTACTTC.

The gene calls are TRBV4-1 and TRBJ1-1; 7 bases are shared with TRBD1. V trimming: 2 bases; J trimming: 0 bases; junction bases outside the gene matches: 3. The CDR3 sequence is 15 residues long. The germline V gene has CDR1 MGHRA and CDR2 YSYEKL. Here the CDR3 DNA reads TGCGCCAGCAGCCAAACAGGGGCCATGAACACTGAAGCTTTCTTT. It codes for CASSQTGAMNTEAFF.

This chain connects TRBV11-1 to TRBJ1-1; D gene unclear. This CDR3 region has 13 residues. The V and J ends lost 0 bases and 4 bases respectively, with 6 bases between them. CDR1 and CDR2 (germline): SGHAT, FQDESV (reference sequence). The CDR3 loop is CASSLAQFTEAFF. Here the CDR3 DNA reads TGTGCCAGCAGCTTAGCTCAATTCACTGAAGCTTTCTTT.

About this clone itself: The same CDR3 can be traced to other DNA sequences in this sample. The CDR3, as DNA: TGTGCCAGCAGGGGGACAGGGGTGATCGCCGAAGCTTTCTTT. Amino acids: CASRGTGVIAEAFF. The chain joins TRBV6-1 to TRBJ1-1, with 10 bases lining up with TRBD1. CDR1 and CDR2 from the germline V gene are MNHNS and SASEGT. The CDR3 runs to 14 residues. The V segment lost 6 bases and the J segment 8 bases; nucleotides outside the gene matches: 9.

This clone was picked up a small number of times. The rearrangement joins TRBV7-2 to TRBJ2-7; 7 nucleotides align to TRBD2. After removal of 2 bases from V and 1 base from J, the junction contained 5 bases not matched to a gene. This CDR3 region has 15 residues. Germline V lookup: CDR1 SGHTA, CDR2 FQGNSA. The CDR3 region is CASSLSAGDSYEQYF. In DNA form, the CDR3 reads TGTGCCAGCAGCTTATCTGCGGGGGATTCCTACGAGCAGTACTTC.

V usage is TRBV28 and J usage is TRBJ1-2; 9 bases line up with TRBD1. The CDR3 consists of 12 residues. The junction had 3 bases not matched to a gene; V was cut back by 5 bases and J by 8 bases. The germline V gene has CDR1 MDHEN and CDR2 SYDVKM. This CDR3 is CASSMDRGGYTF. CDR3 bases: TGTGCCAGCAGTATGGACAGGGGAGGCTACACCTTC.

V usage is TRBV27 and J usage is TRBJ2-5; 12 bases agree with TRBD2. The ends lost 8 bases at V and 4 bases at J; junction bases unmatched: 5. CDR3 length equals 14 residues. CDR1 is MNHEY and CDR2 is SMNVEV in the germline V gene (reference sequence). The CDR3 region has the DNA TGTGCCAGCCGACTAGCGGGAGTTGGAGAGACCCAGTACTTC. Encoded protein: CASRLAGVGETQYF.

The genes are TRBV27 and TRBJ2-7; 8 bases map to TRBD1. This CDR3 region has 14 residues. CDR1 MNHEY and CDR2 SMNVEV come from the germline V gene (reference sequence). The junction had 3 bases not matched to a gene; V was cut back by 3 bases and J by 2 bases. DNA for the CDR3: TGTGCCAGCAGTTTCACAGGGGGAGCCTACGAGCAGTACTTC. This gives the protein CASSFTGGAYEQYF.

CDR3 amino acids: CASSQDRVYGYTF. Here the CDR3 DNA reads TGCGCCAGCAGCCAAGACAGGGTCTATGGCTACACCTTC. V and J are TRBV4-1 and TRBJ1-2; maybe TRBD1 (5 bases). The CDR3 has 13 amino acids. Per germline, CDR1 MGHRA and CDR2 YSYEKL. V gave up 0 bases and J gave up 4 bases, with 6 bases separating them.

V usage is TRBV5-4 and J usage is TRBJ2-1; tentative D call: TRBD2 (6 bases). Trimming pared 5 bases from V and 10 bases from J, leaving 19 bases between. Germline CDR1 is SGHNT and CDR2 is YYREEE (reference sequence). The CDR3 totals 14 residues. In DNA form, the CDR3 reads TGTGCCAGCAGTACGGGAGTGGCTCCCGACGAGCAGTTCTTC. This translates into CASSTGVAPDEQFF.

The chain joins TRBV5-5 to TRBJ1-3; D ambiguous. The CDR3 covers 18 residues. Between the trimmed V and J ends, which lost 3 bases and 2 bases, there was a span of 21 bases. The V gene's germline CDR1 is SGHKS and CDR2 YYEKEE (reference sequence). DNA for the CDR3: TGTGCCAGCAGCTCCTGGAGGTCTCGAACCGAACCTGGAAACACCATATATTTT. Its protein product is CASSSWRSRTEPGNTIYF.

This clone has just a few counts. The chain uses TRBV5-6 and TRBJ2-3; 9 positions agree with TRBD1. The CDR3 totals 15 residues. Germline V gene lookup returns CDR1 SGHDT and CDR2 YYEEEE. Trimming at V came to 1 base and at J to 4 bases, leaving 4 bases not matched to a gene. CDR3 bases: TGTGCCAGCAGCTTGCTCGGGACAGGGTCAGATACGCAGTATTTT. It yields the protein CASSLLGTGSDTQYF.